The rows below give T cell receptor beta chains drawn from one sample of a study of blood T cell repertoires in COVID-19. Some clones are missing from TCRdb's copy, which holds only in-frame ones; the method was immunoSEQ multiplex PCR. The data hold 150,000 to 200,000 clones, with 84% observed a single time. Sequenced material: PBMCs or T cells enriched from blood (not recorded which). Receptors were obtained from a man aged 50 or older who had recovered from COVID-19. CDR3s include the opening cysteine and the closing phenylalanine or tryptophan. The order of the fields is V gene, J gene, CDR3 protein.

>TRBV7-9|TRBJ2-7
CASSLETGDTYEQYF
>TRBV7-9|TRBJ2-5
CASSLAGVETQYF
>TRBV2|TRBJ1-5
CASSLGESSNQPQHF
>TRBV4-1|TRBJ1-4
CASSQEEWTDNEKLFF
>TRBV27|TRBJ1-2
CASREPGQGYTF
>TRBV19|TRBJ2-1
CASSITGGPNNEQFF
>TRBV25-1|TRBJ2-1
CASSSAVWVHEQFF
>TRBV27|TRBJ2-1
CASTYMTSGGADEQFF
>TRBV5-1|TRBJ1-2
CASRRRPGQGDGYTF
>TRBV18|TRBJ2-5
CASSGPGIQDQETQYF
>TRBV6-5|TRBJ2-5
CASRSGQLQETQYF
>TRBV6-5|TRBJ1-2
CASSLDMGYGYTF
>TRBV30|TRBJ2-1
CASDLASSSYNEQFF
>TRBV18|TRBJ1-5
CASSSISGNQPQHF